The rows below give T cell receptor beta chains drawn from one sample of a study of shared clonotypes between healthy human individuals. Libraries were prepared by immunoSEQ multiplex PCR; TCRdb keeps only in-frame clonotypes and omits some of them. The sample yields about 2.5 million clones, approximately 90% seen once. Sequences were obtained from naive CD4+ T cells from PBMCs. Every receptor here comes from a man aged 18 to 30 in good health. Some clones in this sample may be carry-over from other donors' samples. Both conserved end residues are part of each CDR3. Each record gives: J gene, V gene, clone size, D gene, CDR3 DNA, CDR3 protein. A D gene is named only where the DNA matches it firmly. The size field is filled for only some rows; it gives once, few, many or a size class.

TRBJ2-7	TRBV4-1	.	.	TGCGCCAGTTCCCGGGACCCAACCTACGAGCAGTACTTC	CASSRDPTYEQYF
TRBJ2-2	TRBV7-9	.	.	TGTGCCAGCATCGAGACAGGGAACACCGGGGAGCTGTTTTTT	CASIETGNTGELFF
TRBJ2-1	TRBV5-6	.	.	TGTGCCAGCAGCTTCCGACGCGGGGAGGCCTCAAATGAGCAGTTCTTC	CASSFRRGEASNEQFF
TRBJ1-1	TRBV5-1	once	.	TGCGCCAGCAGCTTGGCTGGCAACACTGAAGCTTTCTTT	CASSLAGNTEAFF
TRBJ2-1	TRBV27	.	TRBD1	TGTGCCAGCACACGACAGGGGCCCTACAATGAGCAGTTCTTC	CASTRQGPYNEQFF
TRBJ2-5	TRBV12-5	.	TRBD1	TGTGCTACCAACCGGGACAGGGTTTTCGAGACCCAGTACTTC	CATNRDRVFETQYF
TRBJ2-5	TRBV7-3	.	.	TGTGCCAGCGGGATGACAGCTGGGGAGACCCAGTACTTC	CASGMTAGETQYF
TRBJ1-1	TRBV7-9	once	.	TGTGCCAGCAGTCCCAGTGGGCTCGACATGAACACTGAAGCTTTCTTT	CASSPSGLDMNTEAFF
TRBJ1-2	TRBV28	.	TRBD1	TGTGCCAGCAGTTATCTCGGACAGGCAGACTATGGCTACACCTTC	CASSYLGQADYGYTF
TRBJ1-2	TRBV18	.	TRBD1	TGTGCCAGCTCACTGGGACAGGGAGCTAACTATGGCTACACCTTC	CASSLGQGANYGYTF
TRBJ2-3	TRBV6-1	.	.	TGTGCCAGCACCCCGCAGGACAGACAGACAGATACGCAGTATTTT	CASTPQDRQTDTQYF
TRBJ1-5	TRBV7-9	.	TRBD1	TGTGCCAGCAGCTTAGGAGGGACAGGGGGCGGCAATCAGCCCCAGCATTTT	CASSLGGTGGGNQPQHF
TRBJ2-7	TRBV20-1	.	.	TGCAGTGCCCGAGGTTTCGGCGAGCAGTACTTC	CSARGFGEQYF
TRBJ2-1	TRBV18	.	.	TGTGCCAGCTCACCACCGGCAGGGTACAATGAGCAGTTCTTC	CASSPPAGYNEQFF
TRBJ2-7	TRBV5-1	.	.	TGCGCCAGCAGCCTTGACCCGAGCTCCTACGAGCAGTACTTC	CASSLDPSSYEQYF
TRBJ2-2	TRBV7-2	.	TRBD1	TGTGCCAGCAGCTTGAGGACAGGGGGTGTCCTCACCGGGGAGCTGTTTTTT	CASSLRTGGVLTGELFF
TRBJ1-2	TRBV19	.	.	TGTGCCACACACAGGGCGTCTTCCTATGGCTACACCTTC	CATHRASSYGYTF
TRBJ1-1	TRBV6-1	.	TRBD1	TGTGCCAGCAGTGCCAGACAGGGACTATACACTGAAGCTTTCTTT	CASSARQGLYTEAFF
TRBJ2-1	TRBV18	.	TRBD2	TGTGCCAGCTCGCCTAGCGGGAGGGCCATTTATGAGCAGTTCTTC	CASSPSGRAIYEQFF
TRBJ1-1	TRBV5-4	.	.	TGTGCCAGCAGCGAACCGACAGAGGACCTACCTGAAGCTTTCTTT	CASSEPTEDLPEAFF
TRBJ2-3	TRBV19	.	TRBD2	TGTGCCAGTAGACTAGCGGGAGTCGGAACAGATACGCAGTATTTT	CASRLAGVGTDTQYF
TRBJ2-1	TRBV27	.	TRBD1	TGTGCCAGCAGTTTAGCTGGGACAGTGAGGAATGAGCAGTTCTTC	CASSLAGTVRNEQFF
TRBJ1-2	TRBV28	once	.	TGTGCCAGCAGTGAGATCTTGAACTATGGCTACACCTTC	CASSEILNYGYTF
TRBJ2-5	TRBV7-2	.	.	TGTGCCAGTCCCGATCGGGCGGGGAGCCAAGAGACCCAGTACTTC	CASPDRAGSQETQYF
TRBJ2-7	TRBV6-6	.	TRBD2	TGTGCCAGCAGACCTGGCCCCGGCGGGAGGGCCTACGAGCAGTACTTC	CASRPGPGGRAYEQYF
TRBJ1-2	TRBV6-4	.	TRBD1	TGTGCCAGCAGTCGCCATAGTGGGACAGGCGATAACTATGGCTACACCTTC	CASSRHSGTGDNYGYTF
TRBJ2-1	TRBV9	.	TRBD2	TGTGCCAGCAGCTATTTGGGTCTAGCGGGAGTAGGGAATGAGCAGTTCTTC	CASSYLGLAGVGNEQFF
TRBJ2-2	TRBV7-7	.	.	TGTGCCAGCAGCAATGACGGTTTCTACACCGGGGAGCTGTTTTTT	CASSNDGFYTGELFF
TRBJ1-1	TRBV29-1	.	.	TGCAGCGTTGTACTTAGGGGTGTGGACACTGAAGCTTTCTTT	CSVVLRGVDTEAFF
TRBJ1-2	TRBV7-2	.	TRBD1	TGTGCCAGCAGCTTAGGACAGGGGTTTGGCTACACCTTC	CASSLGQGFGYTF
TRBJ2-3	TRBV2	once	TRBD2	TGTGCCAGCAGTCCTCTAGCGGGAGTAGGAGATACGCAGTATTTT	CASSPLAGVGDTQYF
TRBJ2-3	TRBV7-3	few	TRBD2	TGTGCCAGCAGCTTCGGGACTAACCTCACAGATACGCAGTATTTT	CASSFGTNLTDTQYF
TRBJ1-1	TRBV4-2	.	.	TGTGCCAGCAGCCAAGCGGGCCGGCAATTGACTGAAGCTTTCTTT	CASSQAGRQLTEAFF
TRBJ1-1	TRBV9	.	.	TGTGCCAGCAGCGTGGGGATGACTGGGGGGTCTAACACTGAAGCTTTCTTT	CASSVGMTGGSNTEAFF
TRBJ2-7	TRBV21-1	.	.	TGTGCCAGCAGCAAACCCGTCAGGCGGGAGGCGTCCTACGAGCAGTACTTC	CASSKPVRREASYEQYF
TRBJ2-3	TRBV5-4	.	.	TGTGCCAGCAGCTGGGGCAGTAGCACTAGCACAGATACGCAGTATTTT	CASSWGSSTSTDTQYF
TRBJ1-5	TRBV6-6	.	.	TGTGCCAGCAGTGGAAGGACAGATCGTGGCAATCAGCCCCAGCATTTT	CASSGRTDRGNQPQHF
TRBJ1-5	TRBV7-8	once	TRBD1	TGTGCCAGCAGCTGGGACAGTAATCAGCCCCAGCATTTT	CASSWDSNQPQHF
TRBJ2-3	TRBV5-1	once	TRBD1	TGCGCCAGCAGCTTTGGACAGGGAATCCTCACAGATACGCAGTATTTT	CASSFGQGILTDTQYF
TRBJ2-1	TRBV18	once	TRBD2	TGTGCCAGCTCGCCCCTAGGCGCGGGAGTTTCCGGCAATGAGCAGTTCTTC	CASSPLGAGVSGNEQFF
TRBJ2-3	TRBV4-3	.	TRBD2	TGCGCCAGCAGCCAAGCACTAGCGCCCAGCACAGATACGCAGTATTTT	CASSQALAPSTDTQYF
TRBJ2-3	TRBV19	.	TRBD1	TGTGCCAGTAGCAGGGGGCGCTCAGATACGCAGTATTTT	CASSRGRSDTQYF
TRBJ2-3	TRBV10-3	.	.	TGTGCCATCAGGGCGGACAGTTCTAGCACAGATACGCAGTATTTT	CAIRADSSSTDTQYF
TRBJ2-7	TRBV5-4	.	TRBD2	TGTGCCAGCAGCTTGTCTAGCGGGAACTACGAGCAGTACTTC	CASSLSSGNYEQYF
TRBJ2-7	TRBV15	.	.	TGTGCCACCAGCAGAGATGCCGGGCCCCCCTACGAGCAGTACTTC	CATSRDAGPPYEQYF
TRBJ2-3	TRBV4-1	once	TRBD1	TGCGCCAGCAGACTGGCCCCGACAGGGGCAGATACGCAGTATTTT	CASRLAPTGADTQYF
TRBJ1-4	TRBV28	.	.	TGTGCCAGCACAACGCCAGATGGTAATGAAAAACTGTTTTTT	CASTTPDGNEKLFF
TRBJ2-2	TRBV10-1	.	.	TGCGCCAGCAGTCGTAGTTGGCCCGGGGAGCTGTTTTTT	CASSRSWPGELFF
TRBJ2-1	TRBV18	.	TRBD1	TGTGCCAGCTCACCGCAGACAGGGTCGTTACGTTACAATGAGCAGTTCTTC	CASSPQTGSLRYNEQFF
TRBJ1-6	TRBV28	.	.	TGTGCCAGCAGTTTTAGGGGGGCGCGGTCACCCCTCCACTTT	CASSFRGARSPLHF
TRBJ1-3	TRBV25-1	once	.	TGTGCCAGCAGTGACCTAGGGCGAAACACCATATATTTT	CASSDLGRNTIYF